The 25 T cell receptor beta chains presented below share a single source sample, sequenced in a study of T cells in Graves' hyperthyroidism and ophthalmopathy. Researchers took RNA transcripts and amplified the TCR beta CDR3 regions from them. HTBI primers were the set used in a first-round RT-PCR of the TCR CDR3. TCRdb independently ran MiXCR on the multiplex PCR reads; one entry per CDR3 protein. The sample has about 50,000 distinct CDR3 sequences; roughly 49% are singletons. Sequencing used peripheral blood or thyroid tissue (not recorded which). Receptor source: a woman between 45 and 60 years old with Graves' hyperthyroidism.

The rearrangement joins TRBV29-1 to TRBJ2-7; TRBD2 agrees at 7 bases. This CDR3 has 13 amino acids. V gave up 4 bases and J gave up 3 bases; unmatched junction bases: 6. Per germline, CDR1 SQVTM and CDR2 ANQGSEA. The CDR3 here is CSVGWSSGYEQYF. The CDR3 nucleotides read TGCAGCGTTGGTTGGTCTAGCGGCTACGAGCAGTACTTC.

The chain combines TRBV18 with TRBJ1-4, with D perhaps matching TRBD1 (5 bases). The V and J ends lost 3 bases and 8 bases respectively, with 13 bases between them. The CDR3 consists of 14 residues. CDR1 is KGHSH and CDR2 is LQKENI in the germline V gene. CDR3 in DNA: TGTGCCAGCTCACCCCCGGGACTTAAGGAAAAACTGTTTTTT. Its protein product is CASSPPGLKEKLFF.

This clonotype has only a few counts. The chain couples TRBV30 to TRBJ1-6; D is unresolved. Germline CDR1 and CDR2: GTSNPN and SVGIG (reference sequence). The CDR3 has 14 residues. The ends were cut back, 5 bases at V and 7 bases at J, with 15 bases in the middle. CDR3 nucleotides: TGTGCCTGGTCCCTCCTCCCGGGGAATTCACCCCTCCACTTT. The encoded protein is CAWSLLPGNSPLHF.

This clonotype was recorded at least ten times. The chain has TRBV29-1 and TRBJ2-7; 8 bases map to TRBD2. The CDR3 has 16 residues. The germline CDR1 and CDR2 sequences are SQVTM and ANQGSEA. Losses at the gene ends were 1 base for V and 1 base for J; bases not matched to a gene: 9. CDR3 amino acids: CSVEVRGGLPSYEQYF. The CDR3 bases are TGCAGCGTTGAAGTTCGGGGGGGCTTACCTTCCTACGAGCAGTACTTC.

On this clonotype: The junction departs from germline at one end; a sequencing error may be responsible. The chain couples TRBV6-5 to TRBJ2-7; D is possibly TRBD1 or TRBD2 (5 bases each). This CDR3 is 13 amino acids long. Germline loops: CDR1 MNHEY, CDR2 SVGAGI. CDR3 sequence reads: CTSRTGTDYEQCF. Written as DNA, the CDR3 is TGTACCAGCAGAACCGGGACCGACTACGAGCAGTGCTTC.

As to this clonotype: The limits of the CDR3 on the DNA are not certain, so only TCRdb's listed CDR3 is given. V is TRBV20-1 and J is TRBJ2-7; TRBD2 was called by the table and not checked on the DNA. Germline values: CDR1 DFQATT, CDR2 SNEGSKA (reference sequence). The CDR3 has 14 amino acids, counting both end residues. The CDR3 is CCASSSGPNYEQYF.

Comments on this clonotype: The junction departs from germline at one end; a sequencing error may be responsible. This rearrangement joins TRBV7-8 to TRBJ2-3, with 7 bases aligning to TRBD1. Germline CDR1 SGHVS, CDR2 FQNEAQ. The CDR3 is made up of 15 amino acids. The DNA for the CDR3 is TGTGCCAGCAGCTCACAGGGGACGAGCACAGGTACGCAGTATTTT. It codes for CASSSQGTSTGTQYF.

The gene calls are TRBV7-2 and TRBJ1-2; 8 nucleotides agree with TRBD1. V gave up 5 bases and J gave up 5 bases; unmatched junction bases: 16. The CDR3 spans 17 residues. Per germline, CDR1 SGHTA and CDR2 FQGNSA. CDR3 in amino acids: CASSVPPGTGGAYGYTF. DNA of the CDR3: TGTGCCAGCAGCGTCCCCCCCGGGACAGGAGGGGCATATGGCTACACCTTC. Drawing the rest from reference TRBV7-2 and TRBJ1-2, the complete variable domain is GAGVSQSPSNKVTEKGKDVELRCDPISGHTALYWYRQSLGQGLEFLIYFQGNSAPDKSGLPSDRFSAERTGGSVSTLTIQRTQQEDSAVYLCASSVPPGTGGAYGYTFGSGTRLTVV.

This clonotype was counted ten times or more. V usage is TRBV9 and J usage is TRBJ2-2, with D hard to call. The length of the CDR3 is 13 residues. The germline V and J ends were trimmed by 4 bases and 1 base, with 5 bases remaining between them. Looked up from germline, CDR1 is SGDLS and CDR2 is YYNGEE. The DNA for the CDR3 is TGTGCCAGCAGCCCTCAGAACACCGGGGAGCTGTTTTTT. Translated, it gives CASSPQNTGELFF.

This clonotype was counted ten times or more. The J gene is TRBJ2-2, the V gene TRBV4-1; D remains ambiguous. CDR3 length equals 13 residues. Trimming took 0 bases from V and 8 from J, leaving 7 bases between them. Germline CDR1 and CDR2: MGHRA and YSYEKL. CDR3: CASSQDGPGELFF. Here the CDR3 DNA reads TGCGCCAGCAGCCAAGACGGCCCGGGGGAGCTGTTTTTT.

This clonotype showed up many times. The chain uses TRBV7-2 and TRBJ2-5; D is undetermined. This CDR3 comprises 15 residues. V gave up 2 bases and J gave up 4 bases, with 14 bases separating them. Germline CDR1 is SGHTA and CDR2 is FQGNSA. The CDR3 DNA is TGTGCCAGCAGCTTAATGGGGTTGGGTGGAGAGACCCAGTACTTC. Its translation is CASSLMGLGGETQYF. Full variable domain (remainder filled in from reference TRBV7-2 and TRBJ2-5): GAGVSQSPSNKVTEKGKDVELRCDPISGHTALYWYRQSLGQGLEFLIYFQGNSAPDKSGLPSDRFSAERTGGSVSTLTIQRTQQEDSAVYLCASSLMGLGGETQYFGPGTRLLVL.

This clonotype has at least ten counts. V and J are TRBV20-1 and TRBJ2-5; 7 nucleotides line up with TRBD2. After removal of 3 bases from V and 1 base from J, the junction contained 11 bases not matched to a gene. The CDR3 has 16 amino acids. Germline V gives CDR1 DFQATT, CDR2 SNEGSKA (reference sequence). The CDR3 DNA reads TGCAGTGCTAGTGGCGCAGTCGGGACTACCCAAGAGACCCAGTACTTC. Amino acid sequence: CSASGAVGTTQETQYF.

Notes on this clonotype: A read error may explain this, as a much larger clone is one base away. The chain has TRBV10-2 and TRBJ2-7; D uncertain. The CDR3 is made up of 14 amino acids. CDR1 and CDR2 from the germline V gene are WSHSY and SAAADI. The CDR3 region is CASSPWLTTYEQYF. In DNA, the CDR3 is TGTGCCAGCAGCCCATGGCTGACGACCTACGAGCAGTACTTC.

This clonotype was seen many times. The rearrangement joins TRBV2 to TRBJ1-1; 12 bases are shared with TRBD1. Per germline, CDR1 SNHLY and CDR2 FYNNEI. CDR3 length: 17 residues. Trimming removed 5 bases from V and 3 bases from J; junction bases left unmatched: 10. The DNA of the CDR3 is TGTGCCAGCAGTCCCCGGGACAGGGGGCCCGGGGACACTGAAGCTTTCTTT. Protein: CASSPRDRGPGDTEAFF.

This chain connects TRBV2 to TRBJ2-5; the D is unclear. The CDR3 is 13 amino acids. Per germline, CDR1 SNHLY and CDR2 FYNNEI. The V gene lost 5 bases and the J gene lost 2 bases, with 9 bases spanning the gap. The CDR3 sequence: CASSFRVQETQYF. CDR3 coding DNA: TGTGCCAGCAGTTTTAGGGTACAAGAGACCCAGTACTTC.

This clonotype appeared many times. DNA for the CDR3: TGTGCCAGCAGTTCTCTCAGGGAGACCCAGTACTTC. It is translated as CASSSLRETQYF. The genes are TRBV6-5 and TRBJ2-5; no reliable D call. The V gene lost 4 bases and the J gene lost 5 bases, with 8 bases spanning the gap. Germline V gene lookup returns CDR1 MNHEY and CDR2 SVGAGI. This CDR3 has 12 residues.

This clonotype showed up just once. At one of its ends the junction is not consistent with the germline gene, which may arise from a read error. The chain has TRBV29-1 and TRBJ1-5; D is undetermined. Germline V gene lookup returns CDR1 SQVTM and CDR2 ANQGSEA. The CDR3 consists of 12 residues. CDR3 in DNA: TGCGGCGTTGGGGAGGGTGACCAGCCCCAGCATTTT. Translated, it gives CGVGEGDQPQHF. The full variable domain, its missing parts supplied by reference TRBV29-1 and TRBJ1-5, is SAVISQKPSRDICQRGTSLTIQCQVDSQVTMMFWYRQQPGQSLTLIATANQGSEATYESGFVIDKFPISRPNLTFSTLTVSNMSPEDSSIYLCGVGEGDQPQHFGDGTRLSIL.

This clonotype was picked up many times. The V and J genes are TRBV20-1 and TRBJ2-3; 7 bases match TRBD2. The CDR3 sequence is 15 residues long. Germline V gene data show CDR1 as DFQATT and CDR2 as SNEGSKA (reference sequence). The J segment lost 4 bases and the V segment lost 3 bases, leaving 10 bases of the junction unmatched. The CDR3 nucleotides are TGCAGTGCTAGGCTCGGACGCGCGGGGGCAGATACGCAGTATTTT. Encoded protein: CSARLGRAGADTQYF.

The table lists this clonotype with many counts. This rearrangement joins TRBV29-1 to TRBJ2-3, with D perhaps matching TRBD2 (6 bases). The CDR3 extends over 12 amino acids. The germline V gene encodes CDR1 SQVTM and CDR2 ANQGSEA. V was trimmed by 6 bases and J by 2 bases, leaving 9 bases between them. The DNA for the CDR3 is TGCAGCGTGGGGCGGGACACAGATACGCAGTATTTT. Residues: CSVGRDTDTQYF.

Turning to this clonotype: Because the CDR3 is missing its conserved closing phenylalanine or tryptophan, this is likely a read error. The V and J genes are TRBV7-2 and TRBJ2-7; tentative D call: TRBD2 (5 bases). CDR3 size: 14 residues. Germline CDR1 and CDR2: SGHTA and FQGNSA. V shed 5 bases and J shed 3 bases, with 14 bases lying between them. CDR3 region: CASSAASGLYEQYS. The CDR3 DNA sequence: TGTGCCAGCAGCGCTGCCTCAGGACTCTACGAGCAGTACTCC.

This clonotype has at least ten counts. CDR3 sequence reads: CASSLRSPGRWGYTF. The CDR3 nucleotides read TGTGCCAGCAGCTTACGGAGCCCAGGACGTTGGGGCTACACCTTC. The chain combines TRBV7-9 with TRBJ1-2; D ambiguous. This CDR3 is 15 amino acids long. Germline V gene lookup returns CDR1 SEHNR and CDR2 FQNEAQ (reference sequence). Trimming removed 2 bases from V and 8 bases from J, with 18 bases in between.

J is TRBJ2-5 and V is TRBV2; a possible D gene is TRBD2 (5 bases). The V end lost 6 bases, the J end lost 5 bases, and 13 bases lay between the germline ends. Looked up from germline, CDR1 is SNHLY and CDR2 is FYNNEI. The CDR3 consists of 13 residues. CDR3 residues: CASRAGRGETQYF. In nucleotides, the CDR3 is TGTGCCAGCAGGGCCGGACGAGGGGAGACCCAGTACTTC. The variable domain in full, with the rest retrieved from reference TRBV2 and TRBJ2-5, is EPEVTQTPSHQVTQMGQEVILRCVPISNHLYFYWYRQILGQKVEFLVSFYNNEISEKSEIFDDQFSVERPDGSNFTLKIRSTKLEDSAMYFCASRAGRGETQYFGPGTRLLVL.

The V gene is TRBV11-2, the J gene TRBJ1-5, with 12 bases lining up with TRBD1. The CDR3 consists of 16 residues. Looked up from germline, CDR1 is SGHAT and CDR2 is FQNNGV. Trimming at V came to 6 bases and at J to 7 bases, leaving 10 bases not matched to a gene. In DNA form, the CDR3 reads TGTGCCAGCAGTTTAACCGGGACAGGGGGCGAACAGCCCCAGCATTTT. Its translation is CASSLTGTGGEQPQHF.

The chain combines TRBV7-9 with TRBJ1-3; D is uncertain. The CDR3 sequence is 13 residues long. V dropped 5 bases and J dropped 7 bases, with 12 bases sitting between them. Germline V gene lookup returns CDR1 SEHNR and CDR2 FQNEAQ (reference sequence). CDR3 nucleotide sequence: TGTGCCAGCAGCGTCGCCGGAGGGAACACCATATATTTT. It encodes CASSVAGGNTIYF.

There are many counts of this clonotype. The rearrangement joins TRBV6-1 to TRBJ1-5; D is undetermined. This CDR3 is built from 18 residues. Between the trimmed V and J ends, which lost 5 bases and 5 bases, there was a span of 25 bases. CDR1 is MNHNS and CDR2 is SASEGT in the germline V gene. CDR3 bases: TGTGCCAGCAGTACGAGGGTGATACAGAGATTCGGCGATCAGCCCCAGCATTTT. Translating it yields CASSTRVIQRFGDQPQHF.